Listed here is a single T cell receptor (beta chain). Sorted-subset replicate PCR reactions contained 200 ng DNA, corresponding to approximately 30,000 T cell genomes. TCRdb's copy holds only in-frame clones and misses some; the assay was immunoSEQ multiplex PCR. The repertoire consists of some 1,900,000 clones, with about 95% occurring once and the leading ten covering 0.95% to 1.5%. The source of the sample is a study of shared clonotypes between healthy human individuals. As defined, naive CD8 cells were CD45RO-negative and positively selected for CCR7, with terminally differentiated effector memory CD45RA+ cells excluded. The ends lost 4 bases at V and 5 bases at J; junction bases unmatched: 5. CDR3 size: 14 residues. From germline, CDR1 is SQVTM and CDR2 ANQGSEA.

The genes are TRBV29-1 and TRBJ1-2; 12 bases map to TRBD1. Material for sequencing was naive CD8+ T cells sorted from blood. The sequence was collected from a man between 18 and 35 years old in good health. Here the CDR3 DNA reads TGCAGCGTTGCGGGACAGGGGGCCGATTATGGCTACACCTTC. Translation: CSVAGQGADYGYTF.